These 14 T cell receptor beta chains were sequenced from one sample in a study of control samples from healthy donors and cancer patients. Sequencing used immunoSEQ multiplex PCR; TCRdb keeps in-frame clones, though not all of them. Among around 100,000 clones, about 89% were seen once, and the ten largest hold about a fifth. The sequenced sample was PBMCs. All receptors come from a man aged 55 to 70 with lung cancer.

The chain recombines TRBV5-5 with TRBJ2-3; the D gene is possibly TRBD2 (6 bases). Germline values: CDR1 SGHKS, CDR2 YYEKEE (reference sequence). This CDR3 region has 15 residues. V lost 0 bases, J lost 6 bases, and 14 bases lay in between. This chain's CDR3 is CASSLDVTSGDTQYF. The CDR3 DNA is TGTGCCAGCAGCTTGGACGTGACTAGTGGCGATACGCAGTATTTT.

The chain employs TRBV11-3 and TRBJ1-6; D possibly corresponds to TRBD1 (6 bases). V shed 0 bases and J shed 4 bases, with 19 bases lying between them. The length of the CDR3 is 19 residues. Germline V gene data show CDR1 as SGHNT and CDR2 as YENEEA. The CDR3 nucleotides are TGTGCCAGCAGCTTAGATCGACGACGGGGGGCTTTATATAATTCACCCCTCCACTTT. It specifies CASSLDRRRGALYNSPLHF.

The chain is built from TRBV3-1 (or the pseudogene TRBV3-2) and TRBJ1-2, with TRBD1 matching 8 bases. Trimming at V came to 2 bases and at J to 4 bases, leaving 6 bases not matched to a gene. The V gene's germline CDR1 is LGHDT and CDR2 YNNKEL (reference sequence). The CDR3 sequence is 15 residues long. The DNA for the CDR3 is TGTGCCAGCAGCCAATGGGGGGACAGGATCTATGGCTACACCTTC. As protein: CASSQWGDRIYGYTF.

V usage is TRBV2 and J usage is TRBJ2-7; TRBD1 or TRBD2 may be the D gene (5 bases each). The CDR3 totals 13 residues. V lost 7 bases, J lost 6 bases, and 16 bases lay in between. CDR1 and CDR2 (germline): SNHLY, FYNNEI. As DNA, the CDR3 is TGTGCCAGCACGGACACGGCCGCGGGCGAGCAGTACGTC. It codes for CASTDTAAGEQYV.

The chain joins TRBV5-4 to TRBJ1-4; 9 positions agree with TRBD1. The germline V gene has CDR1 SGHNT and CDR2 YYREEE (reference sequence). The CDR3 covers 15 residues. Losses at the gene ends were 4 bases for V and 8 bases for J; bases not matched to a gene: 9. The CDR3 sequence: CASSIRTGAGEKLFF. The DNA of the CDR3 is TGTGCCAGCAGCATACGGACAGGGGCAGGAGAAAAACTGTTTTTT.

The chain recombines TRBV30 with TRBJ1-6; D is undetermined. There are 14 residues in the CDR3. Trimming removed 5 bases at V and 6 bases at J, with 14 bases between. The V gene's germline CDR1 is GTSNPN and CDR2 SVGIG (reference sequence). The CDR3 here is CAWEPGTVNSPLHF. In nucleotides, the CDR3 is TGTGCCTGGGAGCCGGGAACAGTTAATTCACCCCTCCACTTT.

The chain links TRBV24-1 to TRBJ2-2; D may correspond to TRBD1 or TRBD2 (7 bases each). CDR1 and CDR2 (germline): KGHDR, SFDVKD. Trimming stripped 5 bases from V and 1 base from J, with 13 bases between. The CDR3 loop spans 16 amino acids. CDR3 amino acids: CATSGEGQMNTGELFF. CDR3 nucleotide sequence: TGTGCCACCAGTGGGGAGGGACAGATGAACACCGGGGAGCTGTTTTTT.

J is TRBJ1-1 and V is TRBV3-1 (or the pseudogene TRBV3-2); no clear D gene. Germline V gene lookup returns CDR1 LGHDT and CDR2 YNNKEL (reference sequence). The CDR3 extends over 14 amino acids. V shed 0 bases and J shed 6 bases, with 11 bases lying between them. DNA for the CDR3: TGTGCCAGCAGCCAAGATCCCGGGGAGCCTGAAGCTTTCTTT. Its protein is CASSQDPGEPEAFF.

Notes on this clone: The same CDR3 also results from other DNA sequences found in this sample. V and J are TRBV7-9 and TRBJ1-1; 7 positions agree with TRBD1. With 5 bases clipped from V and 4 bases from J, the junction kept 4 bases outside the gene matches. The CDR3 extends over 13 amino acids. The germline V gene encodes CDR1 SEHNR and CDR2 FQNEAQ (reference sequence). CDR3 residues: CASSRQGGTEAFF. The CDR3 coding sequence is TGTGCCAGCAGCAGACAGGGTGGCACTGAAGCTTTCTTT.

This clone was counted only a few times. This chain links TRBV6-4 with TRBJ2-3; D might be TRBD2 (6 bases). Trimming left V 0 bases short and J 5 bases short, with 15 bases between. This CDR3 is built from 16 residues. From germline, CDR1 is MRHNA and CDR2 SNTAGT. The CDR3 bases are TGTGCCAGCAGTGACTCTCCGGGGACTGGTGGAGATACGCAGTATTTT. Protein sequence: CASSDSPGTGGDTQYF.

V and J are TRBV21-1 and TRBJ2-7. TRBV21-1 is described as a pseudogene. This CDR3 spans 13 amino acids. CDR3 in amino acids: CASSKRRRYEQYV. In DNA, the CDR3 is TGTGCCAGCAGCAAGAGAAGGCGCTACGAGCAGTACGTC.

The rearrangement uses TRBV28 and TRBJ1-5, with 8 bases lining up with TRBD1. The J segment lost 0 bases and the V segment lost 8 bases, leaving 12 bases of the junction unmatched. Germline CDR1 is MDHEN and CDR2 is SYDVKM. The CDR3 loop spans 17 amino acids. The CDR3: CASRVGTGTDSNQPQHF. CDR3 bases: TGTGCCAGCCGAGTCGGGACAGGAACAGATAGCAATCAGCCCCAGCATTTT.

The chain links TRBV14 to TRBJ2-5, with 7 bases fitting TRBD2. This CDR3 has 16 residues. Looked up from germline, CDR1 is SGHDN and CDR2 is FVKESK. Trimming cost V 0 bases and J 2 bases; bases outside gene matches: 6. Here the CDR3 reads CASSQDRGSTQETQYF. CDR3 in DNA: TGTGCCAGCAGCCAAGATCGCGGGAGCACGCAAGAGACCCAGTACTTC.

V gene TRBV5-1 combines with J gene TRBJ2-5, with D possibly TRBD1 on 5 matching bases. Trimming took 6 bases from V and 5 from J, leaving 17 bases between them. Germline CDR1 and CDR2: SGHRS and YFSETQ. The CDR3 is 14 amino acids. The CDR3 DNA is TGCGCCAGCACCACCCAGGGTCTTTGGGAGACCCAGTACTTC. This codes for CASTTQGLWETQYF.